The T cell receptor beta chain under discussion was sequenced for a study of tumor and adjacent non-tumor tissue in lung cancer. Across the whole study: The cohort had 12 adenocarcinoma, a couple of squamous cell and 1 small cell patients. Stage I to III disease affected approximately 11 men and roughly 5 women aged about 30 to 76. Whole-study results and caveats: TCR diversity was significantly greater in tumor than normal lung tissue.

In the case of this clonotype: Its specificity is unknown.

V was clipped by 8 bases and J by 5 bases, with 17 bases between them. This CDR3 contains 13 residues. Germline V gene sequence: CDR1 DFQATT, CDR2 SNEGSKA (reference sequence). No cell sorting was done before RNA was extracted from the tissue. Newly diagnosed lung cancer patients had thoracic surgery in China, August–late 2014, without prior chemotherapy. Three rounds of nested PCR, following a modified ARM-PCR protocol, produced the TCRbeta library. TCRdb recomputed calls from the multiplex PCR reads with MiXCR, one row per CDR3 protein. The sample holds approximately 76,000 distinct CDR3 sequences, approximately 71% seen once.

The sequence was collected from a woman aged 70-85 years with non-small cell lung cancer. The chain uses TRBV20-1 and TRBJ2-3; D is possibly TRBD1 (6 bases). The sequencing sample was made of lung tumor tissue. CDR3 in amino acids: CSTHTGYKDTQYF. CDR3 coding DNA: TGCAGTACTCATACAGGGTATAAAGATACGCAGTATTTT.